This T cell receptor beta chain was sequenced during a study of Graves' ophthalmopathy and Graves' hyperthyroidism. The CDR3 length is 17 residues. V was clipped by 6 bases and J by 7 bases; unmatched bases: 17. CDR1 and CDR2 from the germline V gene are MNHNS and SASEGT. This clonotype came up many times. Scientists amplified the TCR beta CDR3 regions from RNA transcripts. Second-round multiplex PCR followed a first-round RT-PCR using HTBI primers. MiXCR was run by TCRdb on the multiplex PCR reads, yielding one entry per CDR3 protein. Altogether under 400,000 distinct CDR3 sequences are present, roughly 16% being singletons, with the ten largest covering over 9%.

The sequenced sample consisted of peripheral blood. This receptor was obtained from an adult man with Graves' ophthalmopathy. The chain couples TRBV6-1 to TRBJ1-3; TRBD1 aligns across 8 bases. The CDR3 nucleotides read TGTGCCAGCAGGAAACGACAGGGGATCTCTATTGGGAACACCATATATTTT. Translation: CASRKRQGISIGNTIYF.